This T cell receptor (beta chain) was sequenced in a study of cytomegalovirus exposure and HLA in healthy donors. Whole-study context: As released early, the data held 75 million to 90 million unique TCRs from HLA-typed donors.

PCR was performed using 60 Vbeta and 13 Jbeta primers. Measured with immunoSEQ multiplex PCR; TCRdb has only the in-frame clones, and not every one. The repertoire includes about 60,000 clones, approximately 80% of them detected once, and about 2.3% sits in the top ten. Regarding the study as a whole: Later analysis identified several of the most significant clusters that appeared linked to common viral pathogens.

Germline V CDR1 and CDR2: MDHEN, SYDVKM. The CDR3 loop spans 14 amino acids. V dropped 9 bases and J dropped 6 bases, with 17 bases sitting between them. About this clone: Its specificity is not known.

This chain links TRBV28 with TRBJ2-2; the D gene is possibly TRBD2 (7 bases). The sample consisted of PBMCs. This TCR came from a female donor in good health and CMV-seronegative. For the CDR3, the DNA is TGTGCCAGTACTACAGTCGGGGGGCCCGGGGAGCTGTTTTTT. Encoded protein: CASTTVGGPGELFF. The variable domain in full, completed from reference TRBV28 and TRBJ2-2, reads DVKVTQSSRYLVKRTGEKVFLECVQDMDHENMFWYRQDPGLGLRLIYFSYDVKMKEKGDIPEGYSVSREKKERFSLILESASTNQTSMYLCASTTVGGPGELFFGEGSRLTVL.